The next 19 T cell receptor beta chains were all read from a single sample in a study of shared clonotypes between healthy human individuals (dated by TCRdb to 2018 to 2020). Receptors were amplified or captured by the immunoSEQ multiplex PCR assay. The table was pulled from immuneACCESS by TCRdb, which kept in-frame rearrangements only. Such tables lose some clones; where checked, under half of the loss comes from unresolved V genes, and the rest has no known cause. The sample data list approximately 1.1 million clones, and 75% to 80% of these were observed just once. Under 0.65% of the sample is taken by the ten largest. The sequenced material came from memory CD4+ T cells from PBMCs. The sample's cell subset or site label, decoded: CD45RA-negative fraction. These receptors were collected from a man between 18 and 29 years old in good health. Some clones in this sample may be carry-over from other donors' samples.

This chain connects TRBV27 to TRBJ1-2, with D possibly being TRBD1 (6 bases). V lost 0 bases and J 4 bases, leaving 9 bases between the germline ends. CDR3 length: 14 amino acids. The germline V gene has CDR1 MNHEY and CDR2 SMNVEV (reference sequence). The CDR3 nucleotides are TGTGCCAGCAGTTTATCGAAGGGGGGCTATGGCTACACCTTC. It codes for CASSLSKGGYGYTF.

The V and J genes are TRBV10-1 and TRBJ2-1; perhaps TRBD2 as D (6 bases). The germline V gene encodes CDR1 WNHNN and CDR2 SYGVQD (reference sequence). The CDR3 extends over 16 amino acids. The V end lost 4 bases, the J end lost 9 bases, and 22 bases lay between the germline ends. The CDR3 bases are TGCGCCAGCAGTGGTTATCCGGGACTCCCAGAGGGTGAGCAGTTCTTC. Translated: CASSGYPGLPEGEQFF.

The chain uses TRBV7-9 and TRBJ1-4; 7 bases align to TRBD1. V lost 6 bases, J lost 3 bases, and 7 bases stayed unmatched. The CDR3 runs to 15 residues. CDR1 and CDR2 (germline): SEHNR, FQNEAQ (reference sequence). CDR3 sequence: CASSDRGLANEKLFF. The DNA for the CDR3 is TGTGCCAGCAGTGATAGGGGGCTGGCTAATGAAAAACTGTTTTTT.

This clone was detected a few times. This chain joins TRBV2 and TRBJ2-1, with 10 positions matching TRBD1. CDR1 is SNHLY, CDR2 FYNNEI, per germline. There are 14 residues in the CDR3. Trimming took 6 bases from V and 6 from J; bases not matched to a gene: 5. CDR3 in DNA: TGTGCCAGCAGGAGGACAGGGGGTGTCAATGAGCAGTTCTTC. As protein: CASRRTGGVNEQFF.

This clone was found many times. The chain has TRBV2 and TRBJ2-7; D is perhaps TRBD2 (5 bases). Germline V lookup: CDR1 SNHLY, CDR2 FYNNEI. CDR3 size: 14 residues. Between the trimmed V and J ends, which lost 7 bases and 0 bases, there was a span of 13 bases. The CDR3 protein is CASTRAVSSYEQYF. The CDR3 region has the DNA TGTGCCAGCACGAGGGCGGTGAGCTCCTACGAGCAGTACTTC.

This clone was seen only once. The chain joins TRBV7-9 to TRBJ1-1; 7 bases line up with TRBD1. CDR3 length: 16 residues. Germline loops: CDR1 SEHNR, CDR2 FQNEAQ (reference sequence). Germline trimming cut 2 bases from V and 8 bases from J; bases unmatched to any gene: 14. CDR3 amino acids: CASSLPGGEALGEAFF. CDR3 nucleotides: TGTGCCAGCAGCTTACCAGGGGGAGAAGCCCTAGGAGAAGCTTTCTTT.

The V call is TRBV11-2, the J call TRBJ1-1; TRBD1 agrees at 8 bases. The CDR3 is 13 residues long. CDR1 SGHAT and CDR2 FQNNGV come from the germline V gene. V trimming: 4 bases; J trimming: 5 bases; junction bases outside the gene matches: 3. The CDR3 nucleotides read TGTGCCAGCAGCTCGAGGACAGGGACTGAAGCTTTCTTT. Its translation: CASSSRTGTEAFF.

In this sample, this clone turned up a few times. CDR3 coding DNA: TGTGCCTGGAGTGTACGGCTGGGCACCTACGAGCAGTACTTC. This encodes CAWSVRLGTYEQYF. The rearrangement joins TRBV30 to TRBJ2-7; D not certain. V was clipped by 0 bases and J by 2 bases, with 11 bases between them. The CDR3 totals 14 residues. The V gene's germline CDR1 is GTSNPN and CDR2 SVGIG (reference sequence).

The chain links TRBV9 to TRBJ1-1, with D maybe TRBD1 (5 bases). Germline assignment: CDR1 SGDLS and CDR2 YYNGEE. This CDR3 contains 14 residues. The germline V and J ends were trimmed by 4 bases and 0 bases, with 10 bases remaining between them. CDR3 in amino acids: CASSPRVMNTEAFF. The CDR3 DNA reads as TGTGCCAGCAGCCCCAGGGTCATGAACACTGAAGCTTTCTTT.

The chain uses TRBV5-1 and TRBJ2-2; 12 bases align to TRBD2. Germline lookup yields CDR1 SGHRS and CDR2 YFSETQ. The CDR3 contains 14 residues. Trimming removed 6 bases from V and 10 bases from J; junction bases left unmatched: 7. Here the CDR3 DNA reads TGCGCCAGCACCACCGGACTAGCGGGACAGGAGCTGTTTTTT. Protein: CASTTGLAGQELFF.

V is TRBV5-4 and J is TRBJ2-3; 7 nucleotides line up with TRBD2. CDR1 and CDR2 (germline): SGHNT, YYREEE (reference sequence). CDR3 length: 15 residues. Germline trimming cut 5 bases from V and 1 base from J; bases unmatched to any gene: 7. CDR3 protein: CASRLALAGTDTQYF. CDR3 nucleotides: TGTGCCAGCAGACTCGCCCTAGCGGGCACAGATACGCAGTATTTT.

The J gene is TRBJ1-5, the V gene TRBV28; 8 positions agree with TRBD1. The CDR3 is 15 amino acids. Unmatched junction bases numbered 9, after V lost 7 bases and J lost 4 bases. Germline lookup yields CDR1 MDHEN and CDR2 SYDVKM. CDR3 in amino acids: CASIAGQGKNQPQHF. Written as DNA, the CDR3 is TGTGCCAGCATCGCCGGACAGGGTAAGAATCAGCCCCAGCATTTT. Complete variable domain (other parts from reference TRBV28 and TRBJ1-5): DVKVTQSSRYLVKRTGEKVFLECVQDMDHENMFWYRQDPGLGLRLIYFSYDVKMKEKGDIPEGYSVSREKKERFSLILESASTNQTSMYLCASIAGQGKNQPQHFGDGTRLSIL.

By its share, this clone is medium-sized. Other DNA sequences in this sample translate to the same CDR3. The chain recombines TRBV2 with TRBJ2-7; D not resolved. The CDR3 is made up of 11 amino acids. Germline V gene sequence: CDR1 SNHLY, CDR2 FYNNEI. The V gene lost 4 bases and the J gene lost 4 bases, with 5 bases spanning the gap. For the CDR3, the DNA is TGTGCCAGCAGTGTAAAATACGAGCAGTACTTC. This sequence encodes CASSVKYEQYF.

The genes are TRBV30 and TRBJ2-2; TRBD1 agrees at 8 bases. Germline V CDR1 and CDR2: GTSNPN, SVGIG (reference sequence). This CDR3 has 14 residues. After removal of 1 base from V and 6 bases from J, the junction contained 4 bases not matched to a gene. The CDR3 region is CAWSALRGPGELFF. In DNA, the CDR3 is TGTGCCTGGAGTGCCCTCAGGGGGCCCGGGGAGCTGTTTTTT. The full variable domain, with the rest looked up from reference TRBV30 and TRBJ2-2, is SQTIHQWPATLVQPVGSPLSLECTVEGTSNPNLYWYRQAAGRGLQLLFYSVGIGQISSEVPQNLSASRPQDRQFILSSKKLLLSDSGFYLCAWSALRGPGELFFGEGSRLTVL.

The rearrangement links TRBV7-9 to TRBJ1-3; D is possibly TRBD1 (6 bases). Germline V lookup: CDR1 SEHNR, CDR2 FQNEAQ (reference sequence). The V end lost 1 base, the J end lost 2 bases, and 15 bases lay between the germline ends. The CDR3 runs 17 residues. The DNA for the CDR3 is TGTGCCAGCAGCTTAGGGCCACACAGGGTCGCTGGAAACACCATATATTTT. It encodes CASSLGPHRVAGNTIYF. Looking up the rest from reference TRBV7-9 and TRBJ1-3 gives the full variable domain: DTGVSQNPRHKITKRGQNVTFRCDPISEHNRLYWYRQTLGQGPEFLTYFQNEAQLEKSRLLSDRFSAERPKGSFSTLEIQRTEQGDSAMYLCASSLGPHRVAGNTIYFGEGSWLTVV.

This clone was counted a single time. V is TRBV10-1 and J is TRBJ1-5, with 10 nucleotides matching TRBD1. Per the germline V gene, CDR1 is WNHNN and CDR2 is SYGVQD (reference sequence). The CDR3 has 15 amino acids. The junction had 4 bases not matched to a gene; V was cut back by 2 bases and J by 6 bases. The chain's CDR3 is CASSEGTGVSQPQHF. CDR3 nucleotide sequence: TGCGCCAGCAGTGAGGGGACAGGGGTCAGTCAGCCCCAGCATTTT.

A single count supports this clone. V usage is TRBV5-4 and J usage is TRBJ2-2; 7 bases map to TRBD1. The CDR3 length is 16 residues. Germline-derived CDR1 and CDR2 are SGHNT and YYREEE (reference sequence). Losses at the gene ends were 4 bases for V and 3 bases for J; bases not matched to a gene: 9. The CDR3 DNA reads TGTGCCAGCAGCAACGACAGGGTTTCGGACACCGGGGAGCTGTTTTTT. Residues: CASSNDRVSDTGELFF.

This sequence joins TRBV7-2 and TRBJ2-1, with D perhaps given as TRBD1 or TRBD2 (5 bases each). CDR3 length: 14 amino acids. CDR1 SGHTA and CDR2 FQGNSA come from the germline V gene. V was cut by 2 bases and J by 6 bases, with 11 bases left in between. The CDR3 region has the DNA TGTGCCAGCAGCTTAACCCGGGACGCCAATGAGCAGTTCTTC. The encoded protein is CASSLTRDANEQFF.

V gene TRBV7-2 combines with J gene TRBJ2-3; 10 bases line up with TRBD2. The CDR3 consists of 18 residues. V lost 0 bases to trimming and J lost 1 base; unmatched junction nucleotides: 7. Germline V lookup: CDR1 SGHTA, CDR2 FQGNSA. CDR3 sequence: CASSLAPRTSGRTDTQYF. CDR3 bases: TGTGCCAGCAGCTTAGCGCCCCGGACTAGCGGCCGCACAGATACGCAGTATTTT.